The 12 T cell receptor beta chains below were found in one sample sequenced in a study of immune characterization of retroperitoneal liposarcoma. TCRdb called the PCR reads again in MiXCR, with one record for every CDR3 protein. The sample holds about 2,900 distinct CDR3 sequences, approximately 48% seen once. Sequencing was done on a sample of tumor tissue. The origin of the receptors is a male donor with retroperitoneal liposarcoma.

This clonotype is labeled large. The J gene is TRBJ2-2, the V gene TRBV6-1; 10 bases match TRBD1. This CDR3 has 15 residues. Looked up from germline, CDR1 is MNHNS and CDR2 is SASEGT. Trimming at V came to 6 bases and at J to 6 bases, leaving 7 bases not matched to a gene. CDR3 bases: TGTGCCAGCAGACGACAGGGGGCTTTTGCCGGGGAGCTGTTTTTT. This sequence encodes CASRRQGAFAGELFF.

CDR3 sequence: CASSSQGTGDIQYF. In DNA, the CDR3 is TGTGCCAGCAGCTCGCAGGGTACAGGAGACATTCAGTACTTC. The chain carries TRBV7-8 and TRBJ2-5; D possibly corresponds to TRBD1 (5 bases). The DNA end is a closer match to TRBJ2-4, so the J assignment may be wrong. The germline CDR1 and CDR2 sequences are SGHVS and FQNEAQ. The CDR3 loop spans 14 amino acids.

The chain carries TRBV12-3 or TRBV12-4 and TRBJ2-1; the match to TRBD2 covers 12 bases. Germline trimming cut 4 bases from V and 5 bases from J; bases unmatched to any gene: 24. The CDR3 has 22 amino acids. The CDR3 here is CASSSSPGLAGGRQRLHNEQFF. The CDR3 nucleotides read TGTGCCAGCAGTTCCTCCCCGGGGCTAGCGGGGGGGCGGCAGCGATTACACAATGAGCAGTTCTTC.

This clonotype was found a few times. This chain links TRBV11-3 with TRBJ1-1; no firm D call. Looked up from germline, CDR1 is SGHNT and CDR2 is YENEEA. This CDR3 has 14 amino acids. V dropped 0 bases and J dropped 7 bases, with 12 bases sitting between them. CDR3 nucleotides: TGTGCCAGCAGCTTAGAGGAAAGGACGGGTGAAGCTTTCTTT. This codes for CASSLEERTGEAFF. The full variable domain, completed using reference TRBV11-3 and TRBJ1-1, is EAGVVQSPRYKIIEKKQPVAFWCNPISGHNTLYWYLQNLGQGPELLIRYENEEAVDDSQLPKDRFSAERLKGVDSTLKIQPAELGDSAVYLCASSLEERTGEAFFGQGTRLTVV.

The gene calls are TRBV6-5 and TRBJ2-2, with 7 bases identical to TRBD1. CDR3 length: 16 amino acids. J gave up 6 bases and V 5 bases, and 12 bases lay outside the gene matches. Germline CDR1 is MNHEY and CDR2 is SVGAGI. CDR3 amino acids: CASSEVRGLGAGELFF. The CDR3 DNA follows: TGTGCCAGCAGTGAAGTGAGGGGGCTCGGGGCCGGGGAGCTGTTTTTT.

The chain links TRBV6-1 to TRBJ2-3, with 9 bases fitting TRBD2. Germline trimming cut 3 bases from V and 6 bases from J; bases unmatched to any gene: 7. CDR3 size: 15 residues. The germline CDR1 and CDR2 sequences are MNHNS and SASEGT. This CDR3 reads CASSDQAGGSDTQYF. DNA of the CDR3: TGTGCCAGCAGTGATCAAGCGGGAGGTTCGGATACGCAGTATTTT.

V usage is TRBV12-5 and J usage is TRBJ2-5; 9 bases match TRBD1. Trimming removed 7 bases from V and 4 bases from J; junction bases left unmatched: 10. Germline lookup yields CDR1 LGHNT and CDR2 FRNRAP. The CDR3 extends over 15 amino acids. DNA of the CDR3: TGTGCTAGTGTCCAGGGACAGGGAGGGGTAGAGACCCAGTACTTC. The encoded protein is CASVQGQGGVETQYF.

This chain uses TRBV6-1 with TRBJ2-3; weak D call: TRBD2 (5 bases). V was shortened by 7 bases and J by 4 bases, with 18 bases between the two germline ends. The CDR3 covers 15 residues. The germline gives CDR1 MNHNS, CDR2 SASEGT. The CDR3 sequence is CASNGLGASPDTQYF. The CDR3 DNA is TGTGCCAGCAATGGACTGGGAGCCAGCCCAGATACGCAGTATTTT.

This chain links TRBV12-3 or TRBV12-4 with TRBJ2-1, with D unresolved. The end of the DNA fits TRBJ2-7 better, so the J call may be wrong. This CDR3 region has 13 residues. The CDR3 bases are TGTGCCAGCAACCCGGGCGGCTACAATGAGCAGTACTTC. This translates into CASNPGGYNEQYF.

V usage is TRBV7-6 and J usage is TRBJ2-1; 12 bases align to TRBD2. The germline gives CDR1 SGHVS, CDR2 FNYEAQ. The V segment lost 7 bases and the J segment 8 bases; nucleotides outside the gene matches: 6. The CDR3 totals 14 residues. The CDR3 DNA is TGTGCCAGCAACCTAGCGGGAGGGCAAGATGAGCAGTTCTTC. The encoded protein is CASNLAGGQDEQFF.

This chain links TRBV6-8 with TRBJ2-2; maybe TRBD2 (5 bases). CDR1 and CDR2 from the germline V gene are MNHGY and SAAAGT. This CDR3 has 17 amino acids. Between the trimmed V and J ends, which lost 2 bases and 1 base, there was a span of 14 bases. In DNA form, the CDR3 reads TGTGCCAGCAGTTACGAGGGTAGGGAGCTGAACACCGGGGAGCTGTTTTTT. Its protein product is CASSYEGRELNTGELFF.

This clonotype was counted a few times. The chain is built from TRBV6-1 and TRBJ2-7; perhaps TRBD1 as D (6 bases). The CDR3 is 13 amino acids. Between the trimmed V and J ends, which lost 5 bases and 0 bases, there was a span of 8 bases. Germline-derived CDR1 and CDR2 are MNHNS and SASEGT. CDR3 amino acids: CASSNRVSYEQYF. The CDR3 nucleotides read TGTGCCAGCAGTAACAGGGTCTCCTACGAGCAGTACTTC.